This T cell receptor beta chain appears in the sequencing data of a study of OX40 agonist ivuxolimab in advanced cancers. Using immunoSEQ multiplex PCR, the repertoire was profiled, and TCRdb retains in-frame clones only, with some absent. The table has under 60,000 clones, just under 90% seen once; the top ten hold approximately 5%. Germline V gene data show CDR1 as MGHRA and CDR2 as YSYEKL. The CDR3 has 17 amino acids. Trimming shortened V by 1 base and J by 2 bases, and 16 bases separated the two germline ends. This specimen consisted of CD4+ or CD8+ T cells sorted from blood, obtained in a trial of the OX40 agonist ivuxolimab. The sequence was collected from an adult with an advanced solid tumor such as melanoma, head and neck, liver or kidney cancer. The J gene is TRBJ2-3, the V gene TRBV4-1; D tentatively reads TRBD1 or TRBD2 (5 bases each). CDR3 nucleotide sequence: TGCGCCAGCAGCCAAGCCTGGGACCGAATTGTCACAGATACGCAGTATTTT. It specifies CASSQAWDRIVTDTQYF.